The subject of this entry is one TCR beta chain. The antigen remains unidentified. The data were obtained in a study of neoadjuvant nivolumab and ipilimumab in lung cancer. Study outcomes and limitations: From pretherapy to surgery, tumor richness and clonality rose with dual therapy. Only a single major-pathologic-response sample was available for clonality analysis. Blood richness before therapy tracked richness in tumors resected after neoadjuvant therapy.

Clones were sequenced by immunoSEQ multiplex PCR, and TCRdb holds only the in-frame ones, with some missing. The sample lists 25,000 or so clones; 75% to 85% were seen once. Germline-derived CDR1 and CDR2 are MNHEY and SVGAGI. This CDR3 comprises 14 residues. V lost 4 bases to trimming and J lost 9 bases; unmatched junction nucleotides: 6. This clonotype was sampled from an adult with non-small cell lung cancer. Specimen: tumor tissue, collected after neoadjuvant nivolumab, alone or with ipilimumab, at or shortly before surgery. The chain links TRBV6-5 to TRBJ1-6; 7 nucleotides match TRBD1. This chain's CDR3 is CASSSGGRSSPLHF. In nucleotides, the CDR3 is TGTGCCAGCAGTTCAGGGGGTCGGAGTTCACCCCTCCACTTT.